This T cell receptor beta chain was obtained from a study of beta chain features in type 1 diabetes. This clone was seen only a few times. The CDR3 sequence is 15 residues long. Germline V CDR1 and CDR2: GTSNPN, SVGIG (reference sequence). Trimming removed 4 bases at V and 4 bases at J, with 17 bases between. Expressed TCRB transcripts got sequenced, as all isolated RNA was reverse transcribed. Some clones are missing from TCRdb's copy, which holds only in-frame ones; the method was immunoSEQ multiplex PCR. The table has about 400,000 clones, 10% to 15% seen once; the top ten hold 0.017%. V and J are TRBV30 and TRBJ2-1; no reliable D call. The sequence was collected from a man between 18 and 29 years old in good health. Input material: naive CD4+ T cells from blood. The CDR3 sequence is CAWNRRGATYNEQFF. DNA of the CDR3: TGTGCCTGGAACCGACGAGGAGCTACATACAATGAGCAGTTCTTC. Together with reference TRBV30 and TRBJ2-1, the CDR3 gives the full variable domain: SQTIHQWPATLVQPVGSPLSLECTVEGTSNPNLYWYRQAAGRGLQLLFYSVGIGQISSEVPQNLSASRPQDRQFILSSKKLLLSDSGFYLCAWNRRGATYNEQFFGPGTRLTVL.